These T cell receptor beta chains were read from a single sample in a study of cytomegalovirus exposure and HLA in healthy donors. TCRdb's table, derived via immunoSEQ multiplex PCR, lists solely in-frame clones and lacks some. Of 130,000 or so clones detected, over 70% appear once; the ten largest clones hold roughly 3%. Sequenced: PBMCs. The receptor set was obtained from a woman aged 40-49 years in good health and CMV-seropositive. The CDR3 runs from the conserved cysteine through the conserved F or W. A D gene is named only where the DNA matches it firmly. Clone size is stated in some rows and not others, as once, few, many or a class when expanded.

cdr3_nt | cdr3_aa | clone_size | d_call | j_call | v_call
TGTGCCAGTAGTAGAAGACTAGCGGGAGATGAGCAGTTCTTC | CASSRRLAGDEQFF | . | TRBD2 | TRBJ2-1 | TRBV19
TGCGCCAGCAGCTCAGAAAAAAATGAAAAACTGTTTTTT | CASSSEKNEKLFF | . | . | TRBJ1-4 | TRBV5-1
TGTGCCAGCAGTGGCGACAGGCGGATAGAGGGCTACACCTTC | CASSGDRRIEGYTF | few | . | TRBJ1-2 | TRBV2
TGTGCCAGCAGGTACAGGGAGGTTGAGGGCTACACCTTC | CASRYREVEGYTF | few | . | TRBJ1-2 | TRBV6-6
TGTGCCAGCAGCTCAATGGACAGGGGGCGAGATACGCAGTATTTT | CASSSMDRGRDTQYF | . | TRBD1 | TRBJ2-3 | TRBV7-2
TGTGCCAGCAGTCGGGGGGGGTCGCGTACCTCCTACGAGCAGTACTTC | CASSRGGSRTSYEQYF | . | TRBD2 | TRBJ2-7 | TRBV28
TGTGCCAGCAGCTTTGCGGGGGTGGCAGATACGCAGTATTTT | CASSFAGVADTQYF | . | TRBD2 | TRBJ2-3 | TRBV5-8
TGTGCCAGCTCACCACCGGGAGGGCTAGCTTTCTTT | CASSPPGGLAFF | . | . | TRBJ1-1 | TRBV18
TGTGCCATCAGACATACAGCTAGCGCTAGCACAGATACGCAGTATTTT | CAIRHTASASTDTQYF | . | . | TRBJ2-3 | TRBV10-3
TGTGCCAGCAGCATAGGACAGGGCAGAAATGAAAAACTGTTTTTT | CASSIGQGRNEKLFF | . | TRBD1 | TRBJ1-4 | TRBV5-4
TGTGCCAGCAGCTTAAGACAGAACGACGAGCAGTACTTC | CASSLRQNDEQYF | . | . | TRBJ2-7 | TRBV7-9
TGCAGTGCTAGAGATATGGAGACCCAGTACTTC | CSARDMETQYF | . | . | TRBJ2-5 | TRBV20-1
TGTGCCAGCAGTTTTCTCATGAGGGTTTCGGACTTCCTCGACTACGAGCAGTACTTC | CASSFLMRVSDFLDYEQYF | . | . | TRBJ2-7 | TRBV28
TGCGCCAGCAGCCAAGGTCCCGGGGTGCCCTACGAGCAGTACTTC | CASSQGPGVPYEQYF | . | . | TRBJ2-7 | TRBV4-1
TGTGCCACCAGCAGAGAAAACAGTGCTATACTTCAAGAGACCCAGTACTTC | CATSRENSAILQETQYF | few | . | TRBJ2-5 | TRBV15
TGCACCAGCGTGGGGGGGCCGGAAGATACGCAGTATTTT | CTSVGGPEDTQYF | . | . | TRBJ2-3 | TRBV1
TGCGCCAGCAGCCATAACGGCGGGGAAGCTAACTATGGCTACACCTTC | CASSHNGGEANYGYTF | . | . | TRBJ1-2 | TRBV4-1
TGTGCCAGCAGTCCCGACAGGGGTCAGCCCCAGCATTTT | CASSPDRGQPQHF | few | TRBD1 | TRBJ1-5 | TRBV6-5
TGTGCCAGCAGCCCCGGGACTGATTCCCCGTTTGAAGGCTACACCTTC | CASSPGTDSPFEGYTF | . | . | TRBJ1-2 | TRBV25-1
TGTGCCAGCAGTGAATTCCTCGGGACAAAAGAGACCCAGTACTTC | CASSEFLGTKETQYF | . | . | TRBJ2-5 | TRBV25-1
TGCGCCAGCAGCTTGGGAACAGGGGGACAGCCCCAGCATTTT | CASSLGTGGQPQHF | . | TRBD1 | TRBJ1-5 | TRBV5-1
TGTGCCACCACGGACACGGGGGGAATGGGAGAGACCCAGTACTTC | CATTDTGGMGETQYF | . | TRBD2 | TRBJ2-5 | TRBV6-6